These 8 T cell receptor beta chains originate from one sample sequenced in a study of blood T cell repertoires in COVID-19. The protocol was immunoSEQ multiplex PCR, while the TCRdb copy is restricted to in-frame clones and leaves out a portion. The sample holds under 350,000 clones, 90% seen once. The specimen sequenced was peripheral blood. These receptor sequences come from a woman younger than 45 with COVID-19, enrolled during active disease.

The chain couples TRBV7-2 to TRBJ2-5; D uncertain. The ends were cut back, 1 base at V and 7 bases at J, with 10 bases in the middle. CDR1 and CDR2 from the germline V gene are SGHTA and FQGNSA. This CDR3 region has 13 residues. This CDR3 is CASSLVRKGTQYF. For the CDR3, the DNA is TGTGCCAGCAGCTTAGTCAGGAAAGGGACCCAGTACTTC. Based on the CDR3 plus reference TRBV7-2 and TRBJ2-5, the full variable domain is GAGVSQSPSNKVTEKGKDVELRCDPISGHTALYWYRQSLGQGLEFLIYFQGNSAPDKSGLPSDRFSAERTGGSVSTLTIQRTQQEDSAVYLCASSLVRKGTQYFGPGTRLLVL.

This rearrangement joins TRBV13 to TRBJ2-1; D might be TRBD2 (5 bases). Germline CDR1 PRHDT, CDR2 FYEKMQ (reference sequence). The CDR3 consists of 16 residues. V was trimmed by 5 bases and J by 4 bases, leaving 18 bases between them. CDR3 nucleotide sequence: TGTGCCAGCAGCCCACCGCCCGGGGAGCGTTACAATGAGCAGTTCTTC. This gives the protein CASSPPPGERYNEQFF.

This clone came up a few times. The rearrangement uses TRBV7-9 and TRBJ2-7; maybe TRBD1 (6 bases). The CDR3 totals 14 residues. V lost 5 bases and J lost 2, with 13 bases in between. Germline values: CDR1 SEHNR, CDR2 FQNEAQ (reference sequence). The CDR3 protein is CASSVDGGPYEQYF. The CDR3, as DNA: TGTGCCAGCAGCGTCGATGGGGGCCCCTACGAGCAGTACTTC.

CDR3 in amino acids: CASSPPLRPQHF. The CDR3 bases are TGTGCCAGCAGTCCTCCCCTTCGGCCCCAGCATTTT. This chain connects TRBV28 to TRBJ1-5; D unresolved. Germline CDR1 is MDHEN and CDR2 is SYDVKM. This CDR3 has 12 amino acids. Trimming shortened V by 5 bases and J by 9 bases, and 11 bases separated the two germline ends.

V gene TRBV7-2 combines with J gene TRBJ2-7; TRBD2 is a possible D gene (5 bases). This CDR3 has 15 residues. V gave up 5 bases and J gave up 2 bases, with 16 bases separating them. CDR1 and CDR2 from the germline V gene are SGHTA and FQGNSA. The CDR3 DNA is TGTGCCAGCAGCCACGAGGGTGGAAGGCCCTACGAGCAGTACTTC. It specifies CASSHEGGRPYEQYF.

This rearrangement joins TRBV11-2 to TRBJ2-5, with TRBD2 identical over 8 bases. Germline CDR1 and CDR2: SGHAT and FQNNGV. CDR3 size: 14 residues. The trim removed 4 bases at V and 4 bases at J, leaving 5 bases unmatched. As DNA, the CDR3 is TGTGCCAGCAGCTACCGGACTAGCCTAGAGACCCAGTACTTC. This encodes CASSYRTSLETQYF.

CDR3 nucleotide sequence: TGTGCCAGCAGTGAAAATTGGGGCCACACTGAAGCTTTCTTT. Amino acids: CASSENWGHTEAFF. This chain connects TRBV6-1 to TRBJ1-1; the D gene is possibly TRBD1 (5 bases). The CDR3 is 14 amino acids. Germline V CDR1 and CDR2: MNHNS, SASEGT. V dropped 2 bases and J dropped 3 bases, with 10 bases sitting between them.

On this clone itself: Other DNA sequences within the sample encode an identical CDR3. Here the CDR3 reads CASSFTGLNQPQHF. The CDR3 DNA reads as TGCGCCAGCAGCTTTACAGGGCTCAATCAGCCCCAGCATTTT. The chain has TRBV5-1 and TRBJ1-5, with a tentative D call TRBD1 (6 bases). The germline V and J ends were trimmed by 2 bases and 3 bases, with 9 bases remaining between them. The CDR3 contains 14 residues. Per germline, CDR1 SGHRS and CDR2 YFSETQ.